The next 13 T cell receptor beta chains were all read from a single sample in a study of blood T cell repertoires in COVID-19. The data were produced by immunoSEQ multiplex PCR, yet TCRdb's version contains in-frame clones alone and is incomplete. The data contain some 490,000 clones, around nine tenths of them seen just once; the ten biggest clones take up approximately 8%. Sequencing was done on a sample of PBMCs or T cells enriched from blood (not recorded which). Receptors were obtained from a woman aged 60-75 years who had recovered from COVID-19.

The chain links TRBV6-5 to TRBJ1-6; 9 bases agree with TRBD1. Per the germline V gene, CDR1 is MNHEY and CDR2 is SVGAGI. With V trimmed by 8 bases and J by 8 bases, 7 bases remained unmatched. The CDR3 is 14 amino acids. The CDR3 reads CASSPGQGHSPLHF. The DNA of the CDR3 is TGTGCCAGCTCGCCGGGACAGGGACATTCACCCCTCCACTTT.

The rearrangement uses TRBV18 and TRBJ1-2; D is unresolved. The CDR3 contains 15 residues. In germline, CDR1 is KGHSH, CDR2 LQKENI. V shed 2 bases and J shed 4 bases, with 14 bases lying between them. The CDR3 reads CASSPREGSLYGYTF. The CDR3 region has the DNA TGTGCCAGCTCACCAAGGGAGGGATCCCTCTATGGCTACACCTTC. Full variable domain (outside the CDR3, taken from reference TRBV18 and TRBJ1-2): NAGVMQNPRHLVRRRGQEARLRCSPMKGHSHVYWYRQLPEEGLKFMVYLQKENIIDESGMPKERFSAEFPKEGPSILRIQQVVRGDSAAYFCASSPREGSLYGYTFGSGTRLTVV.

The genes are TRBV5-4 and TRBJ2-2; 8 bases are a match to TRBD1. CDR1 is SGHNT, CDR2 YYREEE, per germline (reference sequence). V was pared by 4 bases and J by 7 bases, with 3 bases of the junction left unmatched. This CDR3 is built from 13 residues. The chain's CDR3 is CASSRQGNGELFF. The CDR3 DNA follows: TGTGCCAGCAGCCGACAGGGGAACGGGGAGCTGTTTTTT.

The rearrangement links TRBV21-1 to TRBJ1-3; TRBD1 reflects the table's D call only, with no check against the DNA. TRBV21-1 is a pseudogene. The CDR3 consists of 15 residues. The CDR3 nucleotides read TGTGCCAGCAGCACTAACAGGGGCCATGGAAACACCATATATTTT. This gives the protein CASSTNRGHGNTIYF.

The genes are TRBV5-1 and TRBJ2-7; D gene unclear. The CDR3 spans 14 residues. CDR1 is SGHRS, CDR2 YFSETQ, per germline. V was shortened by 4 bases and J by 3 bases, with 14 bases between the two germline ends. The CDR3 bases are TGCGCCAGCAGCCTCGGAGACTCCAACTACGAGCAGTACTTC. This encodes CASSLGDSNYEQYF.

The genes are TRBV25-1 and TRBJ1-2; 10 positions match TRBD1. Germline-derived CDR1 and CDR2 are MGHDK and SYGVNS. The V and J ends lost 2 bases and 2 bases, in that order; junction bases with no gene match: 5. The CDR3 totals 16 residues. The DNA of the CDR3 is TGTGCCAGCAGTGAACCCCGGACAGGGGGGAACTATGGCTACACCTTC. Amino acids: CASSEPRTGGNYGYTF.

The V and J genes are TRBV30 and TRBJ1-3; 8 nucleotides match TRBD1. Germline V gene lookup returns CDR1 GTSNPN and CDR2 SVGIG (reference sequence). V shed 3 bases and J 4 bases; nucleotides not matched to a gene: 11. This CDR3 is built from 16 residues. CDR3 loop: CAWRPGQGLGGNTIYF. The CDR3 bases are TGTGCCTGGAGACCTGGACAGGGTCTAGGGGGAAACACCATATATTTT.

This rearrangement joins TRBV9 to TRBJ2-3, with 10 nucleotides matching TRBD2. The V segment lost 0 bases and the J segment 7 bases; nucleotides outside the gene matches: 8. CDR1 and CDR2 from the germline V gene are SGDLS and YYNGEE. The CDR3 extends over 16 amino acids. CDR3 coding DNA: TGTGCCAGCAGCGTAGGAGGCCCAGCGGGGGGGAATACGCAGTATTTT. It specifies CASSVGGPAGGNTQYF.

The chain recombines TRBV18 with TRBJ2-2; TRBD1 agrees at 10 bases. Looked up from germline, CDR1 is KGHSH and CDR2 is LQKENI. After removal of 3 bases from V and 6 bases from J, the junction contained 7 bases not matched to a gene. This CDR3 is built from 16 residues. CDR3 residues: CASSPPGQGFAGELFF. The DNA of the CDR3 is TGTGCCAGCTCACCGCCGGGACAGGGGTTTGCCGGGGAGCTGTTTTTT.

The chain links TRBV9 to TRBJ1-2; 9 nucleotides match TRBD1. J lost 4 bases, V lost 2 bases, and 6 bases had no gene match. This CDR3 contains 15 residues. Germline CDR1 is SGDLS and CDR2 is YYNGEE. The CDR3: CASSVGTGHRYGYTF. In DNA, the CDR3 is TGTGCCAGCAGCGTTGGGACAGGGCACCGCTATGGCTACACCTTC.

The chain is built from TRBV6-5 and TRBJ1-1; D ambiguous. V lost 6 bases, J lost 0 bases, and 8 bases lay in between. Germline V CDR1 and CDR2: MNHEY, SVGAGI. CDR3 length: 13 amino acids. The CDR3 DNA follows: TGTGCCAGCAGGGACTGGGTGAACACTGAAGCTTTCTTT. This codes for CASRDWVNTEAFF.

The V gene is TRBV27, the J gene TRBJ1-5; D gene uncertain. Germline CDR1 MNHEY, CDR2 SMNVEV (reference sequence). The V and J ends lost 3 bases and 5 bases respectively, with 11 bases between them. The CDR3 consists of 14 residues. CDR3 coding DNA: TGTGCCAGCAGTTTTTCTGAGAGCTATCAGCCCCAGCATTTT. Its translation is CASSFSESYQPQHF.

The chain links TRBV15 to TRBJ2-7; D perhaps matches TRBD1 (6 bases). V lost 0 bases and J lost 2, with 11 bases in between. This CDR3 has 15 amino acids. The germline V gene encodes CDR1 LNHNV and CDR2 YYDKDF (reference sequence). The CDR3 DNA follows: TGTGCCACCAGCAGAGATCAATCAGGGGCCTACGAGCAGTACTTC. It is translated as CATSRDQSGAYEQYF. Filled out from reference TRBV15 and TRBJ2-7, the complete variable domain reads DAMVIQNPRYQVTQFGKPVTLSCSQTLNHNVMYWYQQKSSQAPKLLFHYYDKDFNNEADTPDNFQSRRPNTSFCFLDIRSPGLGDTAMYLCATSRDQSGAYEQYFGPGTRLTVT.